Below, 9 T cell receptor beta chains from the same sample are listed, as sequenced in a study of shared clonotypes between healthy human individuals. Data came from immunoSEQ multiplex PCR; TCRdb stores just in-frame clones and leaves some out. The data show 2 million to 2.5 million clones, less than 95% seen once. The sample was naive CD4+ T cells from PBMCs. The subset here: CD45RA+ positively selected. The receptors were gathered from a man between 18 and 35 years old in good health. Some clones in this sample may be carry-over from other donors' samples.

As for this clone: A read error may account for a junction end that differs from germline. This rearrangement joins TRBV5-1 to TRBJ2-2; a weak D match, TRBD2 (5 bases). This CDR3 comprises 17 residues. CDR1 SGHRS and CDR2 YFSETQ come from the germline V gene. CDR3 bases: TGCGCCAGCAGCTTGACGGGGAACGCCTTGAACGCCGGGGAGCTGTTTTTT. The encoded protein is CASSLTGNALNAGELFF.

The rearrangement uses TRBV5-6 and TRBJ2-1; D is unclear. Germline assignment: CDR1 SGHDT and CDR2 YYEEEE. V gave up 2 bases and J gave up 7 bases, with 7 bases separating them. The CDR3 runs 12 residues. CDR3 DNA sequence: TGTGCCAGCAGCTTTAAGCGTAATGAGCAGTTCTTC. Protein sequence: CASSFKRNEQFF.

The chain carries TRBV9 and TRBJ2-4; D remains ambiguous. CDR3 length: 15 residues. The V gene lost 0 bases and the J gene lost 0 bases, with 7 bases spanning the gap. Germline-derived CDR1 and CDR2 are SGDLS and YYNGEE. The CDR3 nucleotides read TGTGCCAGCAGCGTAGATCCTGTAGCCAAAAACATTCAGTACTTC. Translated: CASSVDPVAKNIQYF.

On this clone: No DNA is shown, since the ends of the CDR3 on it are uncertain; the CDR3 is the one TCRdb lists. The V gene is TRBV21-1, the J gene TRBJ2-1; the D call of TRBD1 is as the table states it, not checked on the DNA. TRBV21-1 counts as a pseudogene. Counting both end residues, the CDR3 totals 19 amino acids. The CDR3 loop is CASSKAFGTGTSSYNEQFF.

The count of this clone is one. CDR3 coding DNA: TGCGCCAGCAGCCCGTTCGGCGGACTCCCCTCTGGAAACACCATATATTTT. As protein: CASSPFGGLPSGNTIYF. This rearrangement joins TRBV5-1 to TRBJ1-3; no clear D. CDR1 is SGHRS and CDR2 is YFSETQ in the germline V gene. The CDR3 has 17 amino acids. Between the trimmed V and J ends, which lost 4 bases and 0 bases, there was a span of 17 bases.

J is TRBJ1-3 and V is TRBV5-4, with D unresolved. The V gene lost 4 bases and the J gene lost 2 bases, with 16 bases spanning the gap. In germline, CDR1 is SGHNT, CDR2 YYREEE (reference sequence). The CDR3 has 16 residues. CDR3 sequence: CASSPRGGEAGNTIYF. The CDR3 DNA reads TGTGCCAGCAGCCCCCGAGGCGGGGAGGCTGGAAACACCATATATTTT.

This chain joins TRBV7-2 and TRBJ1-3; no reliable D call. The CDR3 is 16 amino acids. Germline CDR1 reads SGHTA; CDR2 reads FQGNSA. V lost 2 bases and J 8 bases, leaving 19 bases between the germline ends. Here the CDR3 reads CASSLSASILTDTIYF. In DNA form, the CDR3 reads TGTGCCAGCAGCTTATCGGCATCCATTCTCACGGACACCATATATTTT.

The chain couples TRBV7-2 to TRBJ2-2, with a weak D call TRBD2 (5 bases). V lost 2 bases, J lost 2 bases, and 12 bases lay in between. Germline V lookup: CDR1 SGHTA, CDR2 FQGNSA. The CDR3 covers 16 residues. In DNA, the CDR3 is TGTGCCAGCAGCTTATTCCCTAGCCAAAACACCGGGGAGCTGTTTTTT. Its protein product is CASSLFPSQNTGELFF.

The DNA for the CDR3 is TGTGCCTGGAGTGTAGAGTGGGGCACAGATACGCAGTATTTT. As protein: CAWSVEWGTDTQYF. This chain links TRBV30 with TRBJ2-3, with D unresolved. CDR1 and CDR2 from the germline V gene are GTSNPN and SVGIG (reference sequence). This CDR3 is 14 amino acids long. Deletions cut 0 bases from V and 1 base from J, with 8 bases between.